Listed below are T cell receptor beta chains from one sample, sequenced in a study of shared clonotypes between healthy human individuals. Measured with immunoSEQ multiplex PCR; TCRdb has only the in-frame clones, and not every one. The sample yields about 2.4 million clones, 90% to 95% seen once. Specimen: naive CD4+ T cells from PBMCs. All receptors come from a man younger than 35 in good health. Some clones in this sample may be carry-over from other donors' samples. CDR3s include the opening cysteine and the closing phenylalanine or tryptophan.

j_call: TRBJ1-2
v_call: TRBV19
cdr3_aa: CASTLDRGLDGYTF

j_call: TRBJ1-2
v_call: TRBV15
cdr3_aa: CATSRDRVYGYTF

j_call: TRBJ1-2
v_call: TRBV6-6
cdr3_aa: CAIQRWGYGYTF

j_call: TRBJ1-2
v_call: TRBV2
cdr3_aa: CAIDRDSQLPNYGYTF

j_call: TRBJ1-5
v_call: TRBV15
cdr3_aa: CATSRQVNTQPQHF

j_call: TRBJ2-2
v_call: TRBV7-9
cdr3_aa: CASSIGKGLRLGELFF

j_call: TRBJ2-2
v_call: TRBV5-1
cdr3_aa: CASSLPPGSGELFF

j_call: TRBJ1-6
v_call: TRBV6-5
cdr3_aa: CASSYLQGQRSPLHF

j_call: TRBJ2-7
v_call: TRBV6-5
cdr3_aa: CASRTPGQGYEQYF

j_call: TRBJ2-1
v_call: TRBV6-1
cdr3_aa: CASSEGFIAGARFF

j_call: TRBJ1-1
v_call: TRBV14
cdr3_aa: CASSLFPGGATNTEAFF

j_call: TRBJ2-1
v_call: TRBV4-3
cdr3_aa: CASSHGWYQGIYNEQFF

j_call: TRBJ2-1
v_call: TRBV18
cdr3_aa: CASSPLPSGSMDEQFF

j_call: TRBJ1-5
v_call: TRBV19
cdr3_aa: CASSIRRRDSNQPQHF

j_call: TRBJ2-5
v_call: TRBV4-2
cdr3_aa: CASSQHDKDRGETQYF

j_call: TRBJ1-3
v_call: TRBV28
cdr3_aa: CASIRDRGRVGTIYF

j_call: TRBJ1-4
v_call: TRBV28
cdr3_aa: CASGGQTLNEKLFF

j_call: TRBJ2-3
v_call: TRBV28
cdr3_aa: CASSGIGGTTDTQYF

j_call: TRBJ2-7
v_call: TRBV28
cdr3_aa: CAATRTSGSYEQYF

j_call: TRBJ2-3
v_call: TRBV5-1
cdr3_aa: CASHDSSSTDTQYF

j_call: TRBJ2-7
v_call: TRBV10-3
cdr3_aa: CAISGSGASYEQYF

j_call: TRBJ2-3
v_call: TRBV7-9
cdr3_aa: CASSLARVRGTDTQYF

j_call: TRBJ1-1
v_call: TRBV19
cdr3_aa: CASSISEGRYTEAFF

j_call: TRBJ1-2
v_call: TRBV6-6
cdr3_aa: CASSPMTTANNYGYTF

j_call: TRBJ1-4
v_call: TRBV28
cdr3_aa: CASSLRGIGNEKLFF

j_call: TRBJ1-4
v_call: TRBV6-1
cdr3_aa: CASSRATNEKLFF

j_call: TRBJ2-1
v_call: TRBV5-1
cdr3_aa: CASNLGTSAYNEQFF

j_call: TRBJ1-2
v_call: TRBV5-1
cdr3_aa: CASSLKGIYGYTF

j_call: TRBJ1-1
v_call: TRBV7-9
cdr3_aa: CASSYRQGSNTEAFF

j_call: TRBJ1-1
v_call: TRBV10-2
cdr3_aa: CASSDYSEGSTEAFF

j_call: TRBJ2-7
v_call: TRBV7-3
cdr3_aa: CASSLRQGGSYEQYF

j_call: TRBJ2-1
v_call: TRBV28
cdr3_aa: CASSSSPGTSGRAFNEQFF

j_call: TRBJ1-2
v_call: TRBV29-1
cdr3_aa: CSVRTGGAPGYTF

j_call: TRBJ2-7
v_call: TRBV4-1
cdr3_aa: CASSPTTRPYEQYF

j_call: TRBJ2-5
v_call: TRBV4-2
cdr3_aa: CASSQAQGLAGGRETQYF

j_call: TRBJ1-4
v_call: TRBV10-3
cdr3_aa: CAISTGQGAPGEKLFF

j_call: TRBJ1-1
v_call: TRBV9
cdr3_aa: CASSVAAGRNTEAFF

j_call: TRBJ1-5
v_call: TRBV10-3
cdr3_aa: CAISPDRGSNQPQHF

j_call: TRBJ2-5
v_call: TRBV2
cdr3_aa: CASSEGFSGGTQYF

j_call: TRBJ2-2
v_call: TRBV7-8
cdr3_aa: CASSWSRLANTGELFF

j_call: TRBJ1-1
v_call: TRBV27
cdr3_aa: CASSPDPAGQLNTEAFF

j_call: TRBJ1-4
v_call: TRBV28
cdr3_aa: CASSGALGDEKLFF

j_call: TRBJ2-7
v_call: TRBV19
cdr3_aa: CASRTSGRIAEQYF

j_call: TRBJ1-1
v_call: TRBV29-1
cdr3_aa: CSGGQYLTEAFF

j_call: TRBJ1-1
v_call: TRBV19
cdr3_aa: CASSIGEVIPNTEAFF

j_call: TRBJ1-5
v_call: TRBV6-1
cdr3_aa: CASRLNQPQHF

j_call: TRBJ1-1
v_call: TRBV5-1
cdr3_aa: CASSLENKGMNTEAFF

j_call: TRBJ2-3
v_call: TRBV2
cdr3_aa: CASSLYWTDTQYF

j_call: TRBJ2-1
v_call: TRBV7-2
cdr3_aa: CASSTKTGTVGQFF

j_call: TRBJ2-3
v_call: TRBV12-5
cdr3_aa: CASGQELSTDTQYF

j_call: TRBJ2-1
v_call: TRBV4-1
cdr3_aa: CASSQASGELNEQFF

j_call: TRBJ1-4
v_call: TRBV7-9
cdr3_aa: CASSPLLDRGTNEKLFF

j_call: TRBJ2-5
v_call: TRBV20-1
cdr3_aa: CSARGLETQYF

j_call: TRBJ2-7
v_call: TRBV6-5
cdr3_aa: CASSRGLGTSEQYF

j_call: TRBJ2-5
v_call: TRBV18
cdr3_aa: CASSPQAAGGRWETQYF

j_call: TRBJ2-7
v_call: TRBV2
cdr3_aa: CASREGTAAGWQYF

j_call: TRBJ2-5
v_call: TRBV19
cdr3_aa: CATRDRGQQETQYF

j_call: TRBJ1-2
v_call: TRBV10-3
cdr3_aa: CAISDPGKAGGYTF

j_call: TRBJ2-2
v_call: TRBV29-1
cdr3_aa: CSALLPTKTNTGELFF

j_call: TRBJ1-5
v_call: TRBV2
cdr3_aa: CASSGDNQPQHF